Each of the 23 T cell receptor beta chains below was sequenced from the same sample in a study of CD8 T cells in Susac syndrome. Random hexamers primed reverse transcription of roughly 0.45 to 1 ug RNA. Using its own MiXCR run on the immunoSEQ multiplex PCR reads, TCRdb lists one record per CDR3 protein. Of roughly 130,000 distinct CDR3 sequences in the sample, 96% were seen once. The sample taken for sequencing was CD4+ T cells from PBMCs. The receptors originated from a human donor with Susac syndrome.

The chain has TRBV3-1 and TRBJ2-1; 7 positions agree with TRBD2. The trim removed 4 bases at V and 5 bases at J, leaving 8 bases unmatched. This CDR3 comprises 15 residues. Looked up from germline, CDR1 is LGHDT and CDR2 is YNNKEL (reference sequence). DNA for the CDR3: TGTGCCAGCAGCCGGGCCCGGGACTACCACAATGAGCAGTTCTTC. Its translation: CASSRARDYHNEQFF.

The J gene is TRBJ1-2, the V gene TRBV28; D not resolved. Germline V CDR1 and CDR2: MDHEN, SYDVKM. Trimming took off 2 bases at V and 5 bases at J, with 6 bases between the two ends. The CDR3 length is 12 residues. The CDR3 is CASSLELYGYTF. CDR3 nucleotide sequence: TGTGCCAGCAGTTTAGAACTTTATGGCTACACCTTC.

This clonotype was picked up one time. The V gene is TRBV20-1, the J gene TRBJ2-1; TRBD1 is a possible D gene (6 bases). The germline V and J ends were trimmed by 3 bases and 8 bases, with 17 bases remaining between them. This CDR3 is 14 amino acids long. Germline assignment: CDR1 DFQATT and CDR2 SNEGSKA (reference sequence). CDR3 protein: CSARRTGLGDEQFF. Written as DNA, the CDR3 is TGCAGTGCTAGGAGAACAGGGCTAGGGGATGAGCAGTTCTTC.

This chain joins TRBV7-2 and TRBJ2-7, with a tentative D call TRBD2 (7 bases). The CDR3 loop spans 14 amino acids. V dropped 6 bases and J dropped 4 bases, with 16 bases sitting between them. CDR1 is SGHTA, CDR2 FQGNSA, per germline. The DNA of the CDR3 is TGTGCCAGCAGTCGCGGGGGCAGCGTATACGAGCAGTACTTC. The encoded protein is CASSRGGSVYEQYF.

This chain uses TRBV7-8 with TRBJ2-3; TRBD2 matches at 9 bases. The CDR3 is 16 residues long. Germline CDR1 is SGHVS and CDR2 is FQNEAQ. The V gene end was trimmed by 1 base and the J gene end by 0 bases; junction bases not matched to a gene: 2. In nucleotides, the CDR3 is TGTGCCAGCAGCTTAGATACTAGCGGGAGCACAGATACGCAGTATTTT. Its translation is CASSLDTSGSTDTQYF.

The rearrangement uses TRBV6-1 and TRBJ1-2, with D perhaps TRBD1 (5 bases). The CDR3 has 13 residues. Trimming removed 1 base at V and 3 bases at J, with 6 bases between. CDR1 MNHNS and CDR2 SASEGT come from the germline V gene. The CDR3 protein is CASSEVRDYGYTF. DNA for the CDR3: TGTGCCAGCAGTGAAGTCAGGGACTATGGCTACACCTTC.

The V call is TRBV29-1, the J call TRBJ2-1; 9 nucleotides line up with TRBD1. V dropped 5 bases and J dropped 2; count of bases not matched to a gene: 4. This CDR3 contains 14 residues. The V gene's germline CDR1 is SQVTM and CDR2 ANQGSEA. Here the CDR3 reads CSVHGTGTYNEQFF. As DNA, the CDR3 is TGCAGCGTTCACGGGACAGGGACCTACAATGAGCAGTTCTTC.

The genes are TRBV12-3 or TRBV12-4 and TRBJ1-5; D remains unclear. V shed 6 bases and J shed 5 bases, with 8 bases lying between them. The CDR3 runs 12 residues. CDR3 sequence (DNA): TGTGCCAGCAGAAAAGGGCATCAGCCCCAGCATTTT. Translating gives CASRKGHQPQHF.

The genes are TRBV5-1 and TRBJ2-1; 7 bases line up with TRBD2. The CDR3 has 15 amino acids. Trimming at V came to 4 bases and at J to 1 base, leaving 5 bases not matched to a gene. The germline V gene encodes CDR1 SGHRS and CDR2 YFSETQ. The CDR3 bases are TGCGCCAGCAGCGGGGGGAGGGAATCCTACAATGAGCAGTTCTTC. Protein product: CASSGGRESYNEQFF. The whole variable domain, remainder taken from reference TRBV5-1 and TRBJ2-1, is KAGVTQTPRYLIKTRGQQVTLSCSPISGHRSVSWYQQTPGQGLQFLFEYFSETQRNKGNFPGRFSGRQFSNSRSEMNVSTLELGDSALYLCASSGGRESYNEQFFGPGTRLTVL.

With respect to this clonotype: The junction shows a germline mismatch at one end, possibly a read error. The J gene is TRBJ1-6, the V gene TRBV20-1, with D unclear. The CDR3 runs 15 residues. CDR1 and CDR2 (germline): DFQATT, SNEGSKA (reference sequence). The CDR3 DNA reads as TGCAGTGCCCAAGGCTACACAGCCTTAAATTCACCCCTCCATTTT. As protein: CSAQGYTALNSPLHF.

The CDR3 DNA reads TGCAGCGTTGAGGCGCGGCCGAACACTGAAGCTTTCTTT. This sequence encodes CSVEARPNTEAFF. The chain couples TRBV29-1 to TRBJ1-1; D gene ambiguous. With 3 bases removed from V and 1 base from J, the gap between germline ends came to 9 bases. The CDR3 extends over 13 amino acids. Germline lookup yields CDR1 SQVTM and CDR2 ANQGSEA.

The chain carries TRBV20-1 and TRBJ2-5, with 10 bases fitting TRBD2. The CDR3 is 15 amino acids. Trimming at V came to 6 bases and at J to 2 bases, leaving 9 bases not matched to a gene. Germline assignment: CDR1 DFQATT and CDR2 SNEGSKA (reference sequence). This CDR3 reads CSAPTSGTPQETQYF. The CDR3 DNA is TGCAGTGCCCCCACTAGCGGGACCCCTCAAGAGACCCAGTACTTC.

The genes are TRBV7-2 and TRBJ2-4, with TRBD1 identical over 11 bases. Germline CDR1 is SGHTA and CDR2 is FQGNSA. The CDR3 sequence is 15 residues long. V gave up 3 bases and J gave up 6 bases; unmatched junction bases: 4. CDR3 sequence reads: CASSLGGTGGNIQYF. DNA of the CDR3: TGTGCCAGCAGCTTGGGAGGGACAGGGGGAAACATTCAGTACTTC.

This chain links TRBV5-1 with TRBJ2-5, with D possibly being TRBD2 (6 bases). The CDR3 runs to 15 residues. Germline CDR1 is SGHRS and CDR2 is YFSETQ. V lost 2 bases and J lost 2, with 13 bases in between. The CDR3 spells CASSLGAGPQETQYF. In nucleotides, the CDR3 is TGCGCCAGCAGCTTAGGGGCGGGACCACAAGAGACCCAGTACTTC.

The rearrangement joins TRBV5-1 to TRBJ1-2; TRBD1 is a possible D gene (5 bases). The length of the CDR3 is 11 residues. Looked up from germline, CDR1 is SGHRS and CDR2 is YFSETQ. The V gene lost 4 bases and the J gene lost 6 bases, with 7 bases spanning the gap. CDR3 coding DNA: TGCGCCAGCAGCCCAGGGCATGGCTACACCTTC. Its protein is CASSPGHGYTF. The full variable domain, completed using reference TRBV5-1 and TRBJ1-2, is KAGVTQTPRYLIKTRGQQVTLSCSPISGHRSVSWYQQTPGQGLQFLFEYFSETQRNKGNFPGRFSGRQFSNSRSEMNVSTLELGDSALYLCASSPGHGYTFGSGTRLTVV.

V gene TRBV6-1 combines with J gene TRBJ2-1; 7 bases agree with TRBD2. After removal of 7 bases from V and 0 bases from J, the junction contained 12 bases not matched to a gene. CDR1 is MNHNS and CDR2 is SASEGT in the germline V gene. This CDR3 is 17 amino acids long. The CDR3 sequence: CASILRASGSSYNEQFF. The CDR3 DNA is TGTGCCAGCATCCTTCGGGCTAGCGGCAGCTCCTACAATGAGCAGTTCTTC.

The V gene is TRBV7-8, the J gene TRBJ2-7; 12 bases fit TRBD1. V lost 5 bases to trimming and J lost 7 bases; unmatched junction nucleotides: 9. The CDR3 is 15 residues long. CDR1 and CDR2 (germline): SGHVS, FQNEAQ. This CDR3 reads CASSGRDRGLEEQYF. In nucleotides, the CDR3 is TGTGCCAGCAGCGGGAGGGACAGGGGGCTCGAGGAGCAGTACTTC.

The chain couples TRBV30 to TRBJ2-7, with 7 bases identical to TRBD1. This CDR3 has 12 amino acids. Germline V gene lookup returns CDR1 GTSNPN and CDR2 SVGIG (reference sequence). The V gene end was trimmed by 6 bases and the J gene end by 0 bases; junction bases not matched to a gene: 2. The CDR3 protein is CACGDSSYEQYF. DNA for the CDR3: TGTGCCTGTGGGGACAGCTCCTACGAGCAGTACTTC.

This rearrangement joins TRBV9 to TRBJ2-7; the match to TRBD1 covers 7 bases. In germline, CDR1 is SGDLS, CDR2 YYNGEE. This CDR3 is 15 amino acids long. The V gene end was trimmed by 0 bases and the J gene end by 2 bases; junction bases not matched to a gene: 5. The CDR3 loop is CASSVATTGPYEQYF. CDR3 DNA: TGTGCCAGCAGCGTAGCGACGACAGGGCCCTACGAGCAGTACTTC.

This sequence joins TRBV20-1 and TRBJ2-1, with D possibly matching TRBD2 (6 bases). The CDR3 is made up of 13 amino acids. Germline assignment: CDR1 DFQATT and CDR2 SNEGSKA (reference sequence). Trimming took 7 bases from V and 2 from J, leaving 12 bases between them. CDR3 nucleotide sequence: TGCAGTGGCCGGGACTCCCCCTACAATGAGCAGTTCTTC. This translates into CSGRDSPYNEQFF.

The V gene is TRBV7-3, the J gene TRBJ1-1; D remains ambiguous. V was pared by 6 bases and J by 5 bases, with 13 bases between. The V gene's germline CDR1 is SGHTA and CDR2 FQGTGA. There are 13 residues in the CDR3. CDR3 residues: CASSALGRTEAFF. DNA of the CDR3: TGTGCCAGCAGTGCCCTAGGGAGGACTGAAGCTTTCTTT.

This clonotype appeared once. The rearrangement joins TRBV6-2 or TRBV6-3 to TRBJ2-7; 11 bases line up with TRBD2. The V and J ends lost 10 bases and 4 bases, in that order; junction bases with no gene match: 9. The CDR3 totals 14 residues. Germline CDR1 reads MNHEY; CDR2 reads SVGEGT. The CDR3 DNA reads TGTGCCACCGTGGAGGCTAGCGGGAGGTACGAGCAGTACTTC. Amino acid sequence: CATVEASGRYEQYF.

The genes are TRBV30 and TRBJ2-7, with D hard to call. Per germline, CDR1 GTSNPN and CDR2 SVGIG (reference sequence). The CDR3 contains 11 residues. V shed 2 bases and J shed 3 bases, with 5 bases lying between them. The CDR3 loop reads CAWSLNYEQYF. The CDR3 region has the DNA TGTGCCTGGAGTCTCAACTACGAGCAGTACTTC.